This entry lists 27 T cell receptor beta chains sequenced from one sample in a study of blood T cells in healthy people across ages. A sample-barcoded 5' primer and a J-beta primer mix were used in a second PCR of about 6 to 12 cycles. TCRdb analysed the 5' RACE reads with MiXCR anew, one entry per CDR3 protein. The sample has more than 800,000 distinct CDR3 sequences, more than 25% seen once. Sequenced sample: blood. These receptors originate from a woman at least 80 years old in good health.

This clonotype was detected a few times. V usage is TRBV6-6 and J usage is TRBJ1-4; D gene unclear. The V end lost 0 bases, the J end lost 5 bases, and 10 bases lay between the germline ends. CDR1 is MNHNY, CDR2 SVGAGI, per germline (reference sequence). This CDR3 is built from 15 residues. The CDR3 nucleotides are TGTGCCAGCAGTTACTCAGGGCTTGGAAATGAAAAACTGTTTTTT. Its protein is CASSYSGLGNEKLFF.

Many counts were recorded for this clonotype. This chain joins TRBV6-5 and TRBJ2-7; 11 positions match TRBD1. The germline V gene encodes CDR1 MNHEY and CDR2 SVGAGI. Unmatched junction bases numbered 11, after V lost 6 bases and J lost 10 bases. The CDR3 covers 14 residues. The CDR3 sequence: CASSTGTGGAEQYF. Written as DNA, the CDR3 is TGTGCCAGCAGCACGGGGACAGGGGGAGCTGAACAGTACTTC.

The rearrangement uses TRBV11-2 and TRBJ2-7, with 11 bases that match TRBD1. The DNA end is more similar to TRBJ2-5, so the J call may be wrong. The CDR3 runs 16 residues. The germline CDR1 and CDR2 sequences are SGHAT and FQNNGV. DNA of the CDR3: TGTGCCAGCAGCTTTAGCCCGGGACAGGGGGGGGAGACCCAGTACTTC. Encoded protein: CASSFSPGQGGETQYF.

J is TRBJ1-1 and V is TRBV9, with TRBD1 matching over 10 bases. V lost 3 bases to trimming and J lost 5 bases; unmatched junction nucleotides: 10. CDR1 is SGDLS, CDR2 YYNGEE, per germline. The CDR3 extends over 16 amino acids. This chain's CDR3 is CASSDRDRGEWTEAFF. CDR3 sequence (DNA): TGTGCCAGCAGCGACCGGGACAGGGGAGAATGGACTGAAGCTTTCTTT.

As for this clonotype: The germline gene is not matched at one end of the junction; a read error may be the cause. J is TRBJ1-1 and V is TRBV28, with a weak D call TRBD1 (5 bases). Germline CDR1 and CDR2: MDHEN and SYDVKM. The CDR3 has 14 residues. In DNA form, the CDR3 reads TGTGTCAGCAGTACCCCGAGGGGGAACACTGAAGCTTTCTTT. Translating it yields CVSSTPRGNTEAFF.

The chain combines TRBV5-1 with TRBJ2-1; D perhaps matches TRBD1 (6 bases). Germline CDR1 and CDR2: SGHRS and YFSETQ. V lost 6 bases and J lost 13, with 17 bases in between. The CDR3 runs 12 residues. The CDR3 bases are TGCGCCAGCAACTTTTCCCAGGGGACCCAGTTCTTC. As protein: CASNFSQGTQFF.

The sample holds a few counts of this clonotype. This chain uses TRBV5-1 with TRBJ2-2, with D maybe TRBD2 (5 bases). Trimming shortened V by 0 bases and J by 6 bases, and 12 bases separated the two germline ends. CDR3 length: 15 residues. Looked up from germline, CDR1 is SGHRS and CDR2 is YFSETQ. The CDR3: CASSLVTGMAGELFF. The CDR3 DNA is TGCGCCAGCAGCTTGGTAACGGGGATGGCCGGGGAGCTGTTTTTT.

This clonotype was recorded many times. This rearrangement joins TRBV7-2 to TRBJ2-3; 12 nucleotides agree with TRBD2. CDR3 length: 21 amino acids. V trimming: 5 bases; J trimming: 0 bases; junction bases outside the gene matches: 18. From germline, CDR1 is SGHTA and CDR2 FQGNSA. The CDR3, as DNA: TGTGCCAGCAGCCCGAGAAAGAAGCTAGCGGGGGGGGCTTCTAGCACAGATACGCAGTATTTT. It translates to CASSPRKKLAGGASSTDTQYF.

The genes are TRBV4-3 and TRBJ2-7; 7 bases match TRBD2. The ends lost 0 bases at V and 7 bases at J; junction bases unmatched: 12. The CDR3 has 16 residues. Germline CDR1 LGHNA, CDR2 YSLEER. In DNA form, the CDR3 reads TGCGCCAGCAGCCAAGATTACGGGGGGACCTACAATGAGCAGTACTTC. It encodes CASSQDYGGTYNEQYF.

In its sample, this clonotype was seen a few times. Possible read error: a much larger clone is one base away. This CDR3 reads CASSSRRGNEQYF. The CDR3 DNA reads TGCGCCAGCAGCTCCAGACGCGGCAATGAGCAGTACTTC. The J gene is TRBJ2-7, the V gene TRBV5-1, with D uncertain. The CDR3 runs to 13 residues. Trimming removed 3 bases from V and 7 bases from J, with 14 bases in between. Germline CDR1 reads SGHRS; CDR2 reads YFSETQ.

This clonotype has ten or more counts. The chain couples TRBV12-3 or TRBV12-4 to TRBJ1-2; the D is unclear. The V end lost 4 bases, the J end lost 3 bases, and 0 bases lay between the germline ends. There are 10 residues in the CDR3. Here the CDR3 reads CASSYYGYTF. CDR3 bases: TGTGCCAGCAGTTACTATGGCTACACCTTC.

The chain uses TRBV11-2 and TRBJ2-1, with 12 bases lining up with TRBD1. The tail of the sequence fits TRBJ2-7 better, so the J call may be wrong. The germline V gene encodes CDR1 SGHAT and CDR2 FQNNGV. The CDR3 runs 21 residues. The CDR3 DNA reads TGTGCCAGCAGCAGGGACAGGGGGCGAAGACTCTTAATTGGCTCCTACAATGAGCAGTACTTC. Amino acids: CASSRDRGRRLLIGSYNEQYF.

The chain carries TRBV7-2 and TRBJ2-5; D possibly corresponds to TRBD2 (5 bases). Near its end, the DNA agrees better with TRBJ2-7, so the J call may be wrong. CDR3 length: 13 residues. In germline, CDR1 is SGHTA, CDR2 FQGNSA. Here the CDR3 DNA reads TGTGCCAGCCGCCACGGGGACTCCTACGAGCAGTACTTC. Protein: CASRHGDSYEQYF.

There are a few counts of this clonotype. CDR3 sequence: CASSPLPAANTEAFF. The CDR3 DNA is TGTGCCAGCAGCCCCCTACCGGCAGCCAACACTGAAGCTTTCTTT. This sequence joins TRBV9 and TRBJ1-1; D not certain. Germline V gene lookup returns CDR1 SGDLS and CDR2 YYNGEE. The CDR3 extends over 15 amino acids. Trimming removed 4 bases at V and 2 bases at J, with 15 bases between.

In this sample, this clonotype turned up many times. The chain couples TRBV5-1 to TRBJ1-2; D remains ambiguous. Trimming stripped 4 bases from V and 7 bases from J, with 17 bases between. CDR1 is SGHRS and CDR2 is YFSETQ in the germline V gene. CDR3 length: 14 amino acids. CDR3 residues: CASSLTQGSGGYTF. The CDR3 DNA reads TGCGCCAGCAGCCTAACCCAAGGAAGTGGTGGCTACACCTTC.

V gene TRBV24-1 combines with J gene TRBJ2-5; 11 positions match TRBD1. Germline CDR1 and CDR2: KGHDR and SFDVKD. After removal of 1 base from V and 2 bases from J, the junction contained 2 bases not matched to a gene. The CDR3 covers 16 residues. In DNA form, the CDR3 reads TGTGCCACCAGTGATTTCGGACAGGGGGCTCAAGAGACCCAGTACTTC. It specifies CATSDFGQGAQETQYF.

This clonotype showed up many times. The chain recombines TRBV6-2 or TRBV6-3 with TRBJ2-7, with D possibly being TRBD1 or TRBD2 (5 bases each). This CDR3 comprises 13 residues. V was shortened by 5 bases and J by 4 bases, with 12 bases between the two germline ends. Looked up from germline, CDR1 is MNHEY and CDR2 is SVGEGT. The CDR3 spells CASSRTGTYEQYF. As DNA, the CDR3 is TGTGCCAGCAGTCGCACCGGGACGTACGAGCAGTACTTC.

Of note for this clonotype: Compared with germline, one end of the junction differs, possibly owing to a read error. This rearrangement joins TRBV20-1 to TRBJ2-3; TRBD2 agrees at 8 bases. The CDR3 is 15 amino acids. CDR1 is DFQATT and CDR2 is SNEGSKA in the germline V gene (reference sequence). The CDR3 nucleotides read TGCAGTGCTAGAAGTGCGGGGGGCCGCGCAGATACGCCGTATTTT. The encoded protein is CSARSAGGRADTPYF.

The rearrangement uses TRBV9 and TRBJ2-2; tentative D call: TRBD1 (7 bases). This CDR3 has 15 amino acids. Germline V lookup: CDR1 SGDLS, CDR2 YYNGEE. V dropped 0 bases and J dropped 9 bases, with 15 bases sitting between them. CDR3 protein: CASSVAQGGIRELFF. The CDR3 nucleotides are TGTGCCAGCAGCGTAGCCCAGGGGGGTATTAGGGAGCTGTTTTTT.

This clonotype came up a few times. The rearrangement uses TRBV11-2 and TRBJ2-5; D is perhaps TRBD1 or TRBD2 (6 bases each). CDR1 is SGHAT and CDR2 is FQNNGV in the germline V gene. V shed 4 bases and J shed 1 base, with 16 bases lying between them. The CDR3 extends over 16 amino acids. The CDR3 sequence is CASSSSGAGIQETQYF. The CDR3 region has the DNA TGTGCCAGCAGCTCGTCGGGGGCGGGGATCCAAGAGACCCAGTACTTC.

This chain joins TRBV5-1 and TRBJ2-1; a weak D match, TRBD1 (6 bases). Deletions cut 0 bases from V and 14 bases from J, with 12 bases between. Per germline, CDR1 SGHRS and CDR2 YFSETQ. The CDR3 loop spans 12 amino acids. In DNA, the CDR3 is TGCGCCAGCAGCTTGGAGGGGGTAACCAAGTTCTTC. The encoded protein is CASSLEGVTKFF.

This clonotype was counted ten times or more. The rearrangement uses TRBV12-5 and TRBJ2-3; no firm D call. The CDR3 has 14 amino acids. Germline-derived CDR1 and CDR2 are LGHNT and FRNRAP. V was shortened by 1 base and J by 2 bases, with 7 bases between the two germline ends. CDR3 sequence reads: CASGLETDTDTQYF. The CDR3 region has the DNA TGTGCTAGTGGTTTGGAGACTGACACAGATACGCAGTATTTT.

The J gene is TRBJ2-7, the V gene TRBV12-2; the table names TRBD1, a call not compared with the DNA. TRBV12-2 is a pseudogene segment. The CDR3 consists of 14 residues. CDR3 sequence (DNA): TGTGCAAGTCGCTTGGACAGACTAACCTACGAGCAGTACTTC. As protein: CASRLDRLTYEQYF.

On this clonotype: Its ends do not fully match the called genes, so a read error is possible. The chain uses TRBV5-1 and TRBJ1-4; D ambiguous. From germline, CDR1 is SGHRS and CDR2 YFSETQ. The CDR3 spans 15 residues. CDR3 DNA sequence: TGCGCCAGCAGCCAAGGGAAGAATAATAATGAAAAACGGTTTTTT. Residues: CASSQGKNNNEKRFF. The full variable domain, rest sourced from reference TRBV5-1 and TRBJ1-4, is KAGVTQTPRYLIKTRGQQVTLSCSPISGHRSVSWYQQTPGQGLQFLFEYFSETQRNKGNFPGRFSGRQFSNSRSEMNVSTLELGDSALYLCASSQGKNNNEKRFFGSGTQLSVL.

As concerns this clonotype: One junction end disagrees with the germline gene, perhaps due to a read error. The chain is built from TRBV7-2 and TRBJ1-2; D is possibly TRBD1 (5 bases). From germline, CDR1 is SGHTA and CDR2 FQGNSA. This CDR3 spans 13 amino acids. CDR3 sequence (DNA): TGCGTCAGCAGCTTAGATCCAGGGAATGGCTACACCTTC. Translating it yields CVSSLDPGNGYTF.

This clonotype was detected many times. The chain joins TRBV12-3 or TRBV12-4 to TRBJ1-2; the D gene is possibly TRBD1 (6 bases). CDR3 length: 13 residues. V lost 6 bases to trimming and J lost 1 base, with 9 bases between them. In DNA form, the CDR3 reads TGTGCCAGCAGCAACAGGGATAACTATGGCTACACCTTC. Its protein product is CASSNRDNYGYTF.

This clonotype was seen repeatedly, ten times or more. The chain links TRBV7-2 to TRBJ1-2, with 8 bases identical to TRBD1. The CDR3 runs to 16 residues. Losses at the gene ends were 5 bases for V and 7 bases for J; bases not matched to a gene: 15. The germline CDR1 and CDR2 sequences are SGHTA and FQGNSA. The CDR3 is CASSPGQGTTIGGYTF. CDR3 bases: TGTGCCAGCAGCCCAGGACAGGGCACAACAATCGGTGGCTACACCTTC. Full variable domain (missing parts from reference TRBV7-2 and TRBJ1-2): GAGVSQSPSNKVTEKGKDVELRCDPISGHTALYWYRQSLGQGLEFLIYFQGNSAPDKSGLPSDRFSAERTGGSVSTLTIQRTQQEDSAVYLCASSPGQGTTIGGYTFGSGTRLTVV.